Below, 30 T cell receptor beta chains from the same sample are listed, as sequenced in a study of blood T cells in healthy people across ages (dated by TCRdb to the mid-2010s). Libraries were built with 5' RACE. Sequencing took place on an Illumina HiSeq 2500. A second roughly 7 to 11 cycle PCR used a sample-barcoded 5' primer and a J-beta primer mix. TCRdb itself trimmed the public reads at Q25 with fastp, ran MiXCR and retained productive beta chains. Every distinct CDR3 protein forms one entry, paired with its most common genes and DNA. For this sample the table gives approximately 690,000 distinct CDR3 sequences, of which 58% were detected only once. Together, the top ten hold around 37% of the sample. Source material: blood. The receptors derive from a man aged 55 to 70 in good health.

This chain links TRBV7-9 with TRBJ2-1; 9 positions agree with TRBD2. The CDR3 has 15 amino acids. The ends lost 1 base at V and 6 bases at J; junction bases unmatched: 4. Germline loops: CDR1 SEHNR, CDR2 FQNEAQ (reference sequence). For the CDR3, the DNA is TGTGCCAGCAGCTTAGGGGCGGGGGGGATCAATGAGCAGTTCTTC. Its protein is CASSLGAGGINEQFF.

The V call is TRBV28, the J call TRBJ2-7; 7 positions agree with TRBD2. The closer fit of TRBJ2-5 to the DNA end suggests the J call may be wrong. CDR1 and CDR2 (germline): MDHEN, SYDVKM. This CDR3 has 15 residues. This CDR3 reads CASSRGGARSETQYF. The CDR3 DNA follows: TGTGCCAGCAGTCGCGGGGGAGCCCGTTCGGAGACCCAGTACTTC.

This clonotype came up once. This chain joins TRBV25-1 and TRBJ1-6, with 10 positions matching TRBD1. The germline V gene has CDR1 MGHDK and CDR2 SYGVNS. The CDR3 length is 14 residues. V shed 8 bases and J 10 bases; nucleotides not matched to a gene: 8. The CDR3 nucleotides are TGTGCCAGCGGAGACGGGACAGGGGTGTCACCCCTCCACTTT. Encoded protein: CASGDGTGVSPLHF.

This clonotype was recorded a few times. The chain recombines TRBV29-1 with TRBJ1-4; D is unresolved. Germline CDR1 is SQVTM and CDR2 is ANQGSEA. Trimming took off 7 bases at V and 4 bases at J, with 10 bases between the two ends. The CDR3 length is 12 residues. DNA for the CDR3: TGCAGCGGGGAGCTCGATAATGAAAAACTGTTTTTT. The encoded protein is CSGELDNEKLFF.

In this sample, this clonotype turned up a few times. The chain uses TRBV6-5 and TRBJ1-2; D unresolved. The V gene lost 0 bases and the J gene lost 4 bases, with 9 bases spanning the gap. The CDR3 is 14 amino acids. Germline V lookup: CDR1 MNHEY, CDR2 SVGAGI. CDR3 sequence (DNA): TGTGCCAGCAGTTACTCGACGGAAACCTATGGCTACACCTTC. Translation gives CASSYSTETYGYTF.

This chain joins TRBV4-2 and TRBJ2-5, with D possibly being TRBD2 (5 bases). This CDR3 comprises 16 residues. The V gene lost 3 bases and the J gene lost 2 bases, with 16 bases spanning the gap. Germline lookup yields CDR1 LGHNA and CDR2 YNFKEQ. In DNA form, the CDR3 reads TGTGCCAGCAGCCAGGCCCCCGAGACTACACAAGAGACCCAGTACTTC. Its translation: CASSQAPETTQETQYF.

V usage is TRBV6-5 and J usage is TRBJ1-6; D unclear. Deletions cut 2 bases from V and 6 bases from J, with 8 bases between. The germline V gene has CDR1 MNHEY and CDR2 SVGAGI. This CDR3 has 14 residues. The CDR3 region is CASSYSESNSPLHF. The DNA of the CDR3 is TGTGCCAGCAGTTACAGCGAATCTAATTCACCCCTCCACTTT.

The chain carries TRBV7-2 and TRBJ2-1, with 8 bases lining up with TRBD1. The germline gives CDR1 SGHTA, CDR2 FQGNSA. The CDR3 contains 15 residues. The V and J ends lost 7 bases and 4 bases, in that order; junction bases with no gene match: 9. The CDR3 loop is CASTPGTGIYNEQFF. The CDR3 nucleotides read TGTGCCAGCACCCCCGGGACAGGAATATACAATGAGCAGTTCTTC.

The rearrangement joins TRBV29-1 to TRBJ2-1; tentatively, D is TRBD2 (6 bases). Germline values: CDR1 SQVTM, CDR2 ANQGSEA. CDR3 size: 13 residues. V was cut by 8 bases and J by 0 bases, with 11 bases left in between. The CDR3: CSSGGLSYNEQFF. CDR3 DNA: TGCAGCTCCGGGGGACTCTCCTACAATGAGCAGTTCTTC.

Concerning this clonotype: This may arise from a read error, as a much more abundant clone is one base away. This CDR3 is CVSSLRLAYGYNEQFF. Written as DNA, the CDR3 is TGTGTCAGCAGTCTCCGACTAGCCTACGGCTACAATGAGCAGTTCTTC. The V call is TRBV6-5, the J call TRBJ2-1; 7 bases are a match to TRBD2. The CDR3 length is 16 residues. Germline V gene sequence: CDR1 MNHEY, CDR2 SVGAGI.

The chain recombines TRBV27 with TRBJ1-2; D perhaps matches TRBD1 (6 bases). Trimming took 4 bases from V and 8 from J, leaving 11 bases between them. This CDR3 spans 12 amino acids. Germline V gene sequence: CDR1 MNHEY, CDR2 SMNVEV (reference sequence). The DNA of the CDR3 is TGTGCCAGCAGTTCCTCAGGGGACGGCTACACCTTC. This encodes CASSSSGDGYTF.

The chain carries TRBV20-1 and TRBJ2-1; no clear D gene. The CDR3 runs 11 residues. Trimming took 3 bases from V and 5 from J, leaving 5 bases between them. Looked up from germline, CDR1 is DFQATT and CDR2 is SNEGSKA (reference sequence). This CDR3 reads CSASLDNEQFF. The CDR3 DNA follows: TGCAGTGCTAGTTTAGACAATGAGCAGTTCTTC.

J is TRBJ2-3 and V is TRBV5-1, with D hard to call. Per germline, CDR1 SGHRS and CDR2 YFSETQ. CDR3 size: 11 residues. Trimming left V 5 bases short and J 4 bases short, with 5 bases between. CDR3 in amino acids: CASRSSDTQYF. As DNA, the CDR3 is TGCGCCAGCAGAAGTTCAGATACGCAGTATTTT.

The CDR3 DNA follows: TGCAGTGCTGTCGGGTACACAGATACGCAGTATTTT. This sequence encodes CSAVGYTDTQYF. The V call is TRBV20-1, the J call TRBJ2-3; D unresolved. V was trimmed by 5 bases and J by 2 bases, leaving 8 bases between them. Germline CDR1 DFQATT, CDR2 SNEGSKA (reference sequence). The CDR3 has 12 residues.

The chain is built from TRBV20-1 and TRBJ2-5, with 8 positions matching TRBD1. The CDR3 length is 15 residues. V was clipped by 5 bases and J by 1 base; unmatched bases: 9. Germline V gene lookup returns CDR1 DFQATT and CDR2 SNEGSKA (reference sequence). For the CDR3, the DNA is TGCAGTGCTGGCCAGGGGGCGAGGGTCCAAGAGACCCAGTACTTC. Protein product: CSAGQGARVQETQYF.

This clonotype was counted between two and nine times. The CDR3 spells CSARKMGAGGGNSPLHF. In nucleotides, the CDR3 is TGCAGTGCTAGAAAGATGGGCGCGGGAGGAGGGAATTCACCCCTCCACTTT. V gene TRBV20-1 combines with J gene TRBJ1-6, with D hard to call. Trimming stripped 2 bases from V and 7 bases from J, with 21 bases between. Germline CDR1 is DFQATT and CDR2 is SNEGSKA (reference sequence). The CDR3 extends over 17 amino acids.

As to this clonotype: The junction departs from germline at one end; a sequencing error may be responsible. The CDR3: CASSVRTSGGANEQFF. The CDR3 DNA is TGCGCCAGCAGCGTGCGGACTAGCGGGGGGGCAAATGAGCAATTCTTC. The chain joins TRBV5-1 to TRBJ2-1; TRBD2 aligns across 15 bases. Germline V gene data show CDR1 as SGHRS and CDR2 as YFSETQ. The CDR3 runs 16 residues. Combining the CDR3 with reference TRBV5-1 and TRBJ2-1 gives the whole variable domain KAGVTQTPRYLIKTRGQQVTLSCSPISGHRSVSWYQQTPGQGLQFLFEYFSETQRNKGNFPGRFSGRQFSNSRSEMNVSTLELGDSALYLCASSVRTSGGANEQFFGPGTRLTVL.

This chain connects TRBV29-1 to TRBJ2-3; TRBD1 agrees at 11 bases. This CDR3 contains 16 residues. Germline V gene lookup returns CDR1 SQVTM and CDR2 ANQGSEA. Trimming at V came to 3 bases and at J to 4 bases, leaving 9 bases not matched to a gene. The CDR3 sequence is CSVEGDRGISADTQYF. CDR3 bases: TGCAGCGTTGAGGGGGACAGGGGGATCAGCGCAGATACGCAGTATTTT.

The chain uses TRBV15 and TRBJ2-5; weak D call: TRBD2 (7 bases). This CDR3 region has 13 residues. V lost 8 bases to trimming and J lost 5 bases, with 15 bases between them. CDR1 is LNHNV, CDR2 YYDKDF, per germline (reference sequence). CDR3 bases: TGTGCCACCCAAAGGGGGGGCGAGGAGACCCAGTACTTC. Amino acids: CATQRGGEETQYF.

This chain joins TRBV4-1 and TRBJ2-5; TRBD2 aligns across 15 bases. Germline loops: CDR1 MGHRA, CDR2 YSYEKL. The CDR3 runs to 19 residues. Trimming took 0 bases from V and 5 from J; bases not matched to a gene: 10. The CDR3 DNA sequence: TGCGCCAGCAGCCAAGAATGGACTAGCGGGGGGGCTCCATGGGAGACCCAGTACTTC. It is translated as CASSQEWTSGGAPWETQYF.

This sequence joins TRBV5-1 and TRBJ1-6, with D possibly being TRBD1 (6 bases). The germline gives CDR1 SGHRS, CDR2 YFSETQ. Deletions cut 1 base from V and 10 bases from J, with 12 bases between. CDR3 length: 14 residues. CDR3 in amino acids: CASSLFSQGSPLHF. The CDR3 DNA reads TGCGCCAGCAGCTTGTTCTCCCAGGGGTCACCCCTCCACTTT.

This clonotype was seen at least ten times. This may stem from a read error, because a much larger clone lies one nucleotide away. CDR3 sequence (DNA): TGTGCCAGCAGCGCGGCGACTAGCCCCGAGACCCAGTACTTC. Translation gives CASSAATSPETQYF. V and J are TRBV7-2 and TRBJ2-5, with 7 bases lining up with TRBD2. Germline V CDR1 and CDR2: SGHTA, FQGNSA. This CDR3 comprises 14 residues. V lost 5 bases, J lost 5 bases, and 8 bases stayed unmatched.

The J gene is TRBJ2-7, the V gene TRBV29-1; 8 bases align to TRBD1. Germline V gene data show CDR1 as SQVTM and CDR2 as ANQGSEA. This CDR3 has 11 amino acids. The J segment lost 5 bases and the V segment lost 7 bases, leaving 4 bases of the junction unmatched. This CDR3 is CSGTGSHEQYF. CDR3 coding DNA: TGCAGCGGGACAGGGAGCCACGAGCAGTACTTC.

About this clonotype: The junction departs from the called germline gene at one end, perhaps through a read error. CDR3 sequence (DNA): TGCGCCAGCAGCTTGGAGACAGGACACAATCGGCCCCAGCATTTT. Its protein product is CASSLETGHNRPQHF. The chain carries TRBV5-1 and TRBJ1-5; TRBD1 might be the D (6 bases). In germline, CDR1 is SGHRS, CDR2 YFSETQ. The CDR3 is made up of 15 amino acids.

Only a few counts were recorded for this clonotype. This chain connects TRBV19 to TRBJ1-2; the D gene is possibly TRBD1 (5 bases). Germline CDR1 reads LNHDA; CDR2 reads SQIVND (reference sequence). V was cut by 4 bases and J by 3 bases, with 9 bases left in between. The CDR3 consists of 13 residues. CDR3 sequence reads: CASSRGTYYGYTF. The CDR3 region has the DNA TGTGCCAGTAGTAGAGGGACGTACTATGGCTACACCTTC.

V is TRBV29-1 and J is TRBJ2-5; D gene unclear. The J call is uncertain, as TRBJ2-7 better fits the DNA end. This CDR3 is built from 12 residues. Germline CDR1 and CDR2: SQVTM and ANQGSEA. The CDR3: CSVELSSYEQYF. For the CDR3, the DNA is TGCAGCGTTGAATTAAGCTCCTACGAGCAGTACTTC.

In its sample, this clonotype was seen a few times. The chain combines TRBV5-5 with TRBJ1-4; 10 nucleotides agree with TRBD1. The junction had 5 bases not matched to a gene; V was cut back by 3 bases and J by 6 bases. The germline CDR1 and CDR2 sequences are SGHKS and YYEKEE (reference sequence). The CDR3 is 15 residues long. The CDR3 nucleotides read TGTGCCAGCAGCTCGTACGGGACAGGGGATGAAAAACTGTTTTTT. It specifies CASSSYGTGDEKLFF.

Only a few counts were recorded for this clonotype. This sequence joins TRBV3-1 and TRBJ1-6; D is undetermined. V was shortened by 1 base and J by 8 bases, with 9 bases between the two germline ends. The CDR3 runs 14 residues. CDR1 and CDR2 from the germline V gene are LGHDT and YNNKEL (reference sequence). As DNA, the CDR3 is TGTGCCAGCAGCCAAGCACCCCGGTATTCACCCCTCCACTTT. Protein: CASSQAPRYSPLHF.

The chain carries TRBV19 and TRBJ2-4; unclear D gene. The V and J ends lost 9 bases and 8 bases respectively, with 11 bases between them. CDR1 and CDR2 (germline): LNHDA, SQIVND (reference sequence). The CDR3 contains 11 residues. The CDR3 reads CASGPFYIQYF. Written as DNA, the CDR3 is TGTGCCAGCGGCCCATTTTACATTCAGTACTTC.

The chain is built from TRBV27 and TRBJ2-3; the D gene could be TRBD1 or TRBD2 (5 bases each). The CDR3 consists of 13 residues. Germline CDR1 is MNHEY and CDR2 is SMNVEV (reference sequence). V was cut by 8 bases and J by 4 bases, with 13 bases left in between. The CDR3 region has the DNA TGTGCCAGCGGGACCGCCGGCGCAGATACGCAGTATTTT. Translating it yields CASGTAGADTQYF.